This is a list of T cell receptor beta chains from one sample in a study of vaccination and CD4 T cells after COVID-19. Their antigens are not known. TCRdb recomputed calls from the PCR reads with MiXCR, one row per CDR3 protein. The sample records 15,000 to 18,000 distinct CDR3 sequences, around 40% being singletons. The sample in question was CD4+ T cells from blood, cultured in vitro, obtained before SARS-CoV-2 vaccination. Every receptor here comes from a human donor who had recovered from COVID-19. The CDR3 runs from the conserved cysteine through the conserved F or W. The D gene is left open where the match is weak. Size is omitted from some rows. Given values are once, few, many or a class for expanded clones.

-	-	TRBV28	TRBJ1-2	CASSFTLSYRAGYTF	TGTGCCAGCAGTTTCACCCTCTCTTACAGGGCCGGCTACACCTTC
few	-	TRBV12-3/TRBV12-4	TRBJ2-5	CASGQTGPETQYF	TGTGCCAGCGGACAAACAGGGCCGGAGACCCAGTACTTC
-	-	TRBV7-8	TRBJ1-3	CASSWGGGGNTIYF	TGTGCCAGCAGCTGGGGGGGTGGTGGAAACACCATATATTTT
-	TRBD1	TRBV28	TRBJ1-1	CATQGGSTEAFF	TGTGCCACGCAGGGGGGGAGTACTGAAGCTTTCTTT
-	TRBD1	TRBV6-5	TRBJ2-7	CASSSGTGGDEQYF	TGTGCCAGCAGTTCCGGGACAGGGGGCGACGAGCAGTACTTC
few	TRBD1	TRBV11-3	TRBJ2-5	CASSLADRVKETQYF	TGTGCCAGCAGCTTAGCCGACAGGGTCAAAGAGACCCAGTACTTC
few	-	TRBV10-1	TRBJ2-1	CASSGGSSRDEQFF	TGCGCCAGCAGTGGGGGGTCCTCCCGGGATGAGCAGTTCTTC
-	-	TRBV5-6	TRBJ1-5	CASSLGGYSNQPQHF	TGTGCCAGCAGCTTGGGGGGCTATAGCAATCAGCCCCAGCATTTT
-	-	TRBV4-3	TRBJ1-1	CASSQEMGGGTEAFF	TGCGCCAGCAGCCAAGAGATGGGAGGTGGCACTGAAGCTTTCTTT
-	-	TRBV6-1	TRBJ1-2	CDSSPPKSQMPTGYTF	TGTGACAGCAGCCCACCCAAGTCACAAATGCCCACTGGCTACACCTTC
-	-	TRBV6-1	TRBJ2-5	CASSVVGQGETQYF	TGTGCCAGCAGTGTGGTGGGGCAGGGGGAGACCCAGTACTTC
-	-	TRBV6-1	TRBJ1-4	CASSKGGTNEKLFF	TGTGCCAGCAGTAAGGGGGGGACTAATGAAAAACTGTTTTTT
-	-	TRBV6-2/TRBV6-3	TRBJ2-2	CASSYVSGAGTGELFF	TGTGCCAGCAGTTACGTATCGGGGGCGGGCACCGGGGAGCTGTTTTTT
few	-	TRBV2	TRBJ1-5	CAGNRASNQPQHF	TGTGCCGGAAACAGGGCCAGCAATCAGCCCCAGCATTTT
-	TRBD2	TRBV24-1	TRBJ2-1	CATSDPGTSGYKYNEQFF	TGTGCCACCAGTGATCCAGGGACTAGCGGGTATAAATACAATGAGCAGTTCTTC
few	-	TRBV7-9	TRBJ1-5	CASSLGTSYQPQHF	TGTGCCAGCAGCTTAGGCACCTCCTATCAGCCCCAGCATTTT
-	-	TRBV7-9	TRBJ2-5	CASSLAGPIGETQYF	TGTGCCAGCAGCTTGGCGGGCCCCATCGGAGAGACCCAGTACTTC
-	-	TRBV29-1	TRBJ1-2	CSVEAQGGSAGYTF	TGCAGCGTTGAAGCACAGGGCGGTTCAGCGGGCTACACCTTC
-	-	TRBV20-1	TRBJ2-5	CSASPSGQETQYF	TGCAGTGCTTCTCCGAGCGGACAAGAGACCCAGTACTTC
-	-	TRBV5-1	TRBJ2-3	CASSLAGVSTDTQYF	TGCGCCAGCAGCTTGGCGGGGGTGAGCACAGATACGCAGTATTTT
few	-	TRBV10-3	TRBJ2-7	CAISESTQAYEQYF	TGTGCCATCAGTGAGTCGACACAGGCCTACGAGCAGTACTTC
few	TRBD1	TRBV20-1	TRBJ1-2	CSAVGQGQSGYTF	TGCAGTGCTGTGGGACAGGGTCAGAGCGGCTACACCTTC
-	TRBD2	TRBV6-4	TRBJ2-1	CASSETAGGANEQFF	TGTGCCAGCAGTGAAACAGCGGGGGGTGCCAATGAGCAGTTCTTC
-	-	TRBV6-5	TRBJ2-7	CASSYPSGYEQYF	TGTGCCAGCAGTTACCCCTCTGGTTACGAGCAGTACTTC
-	TRBD1	TRBV4-1	TRBJ1-2	CASRRTGGTGGYTF	TGCGCCAGCAGACGGACAGGGGGGACCGGCGGCTACACCTTC
-	TRBD1	TRBV5-5	TRBJ2-5	CASSPPGQGGRAQYF	TGTGCCAGCAGCCCCCCCGGACAGGGCGGAAGGGCCCAGTACTTC
few	TRBD2	TRBV20-1	TRBJ2-3	CSATGTSGLEDTQYF	TGCAGTGCTACCGGGACTAGCGGGTTGGAGGATACGCAGTATTTT
few	TRBD2	TRBV7-3	TRBJ2-6	CASRSSGGQLSGANVLTF	TGTGCCAGCAGATCTAGCGGGGGGCAACTCTCTGGGGCCAACGTCCTGACTTTC